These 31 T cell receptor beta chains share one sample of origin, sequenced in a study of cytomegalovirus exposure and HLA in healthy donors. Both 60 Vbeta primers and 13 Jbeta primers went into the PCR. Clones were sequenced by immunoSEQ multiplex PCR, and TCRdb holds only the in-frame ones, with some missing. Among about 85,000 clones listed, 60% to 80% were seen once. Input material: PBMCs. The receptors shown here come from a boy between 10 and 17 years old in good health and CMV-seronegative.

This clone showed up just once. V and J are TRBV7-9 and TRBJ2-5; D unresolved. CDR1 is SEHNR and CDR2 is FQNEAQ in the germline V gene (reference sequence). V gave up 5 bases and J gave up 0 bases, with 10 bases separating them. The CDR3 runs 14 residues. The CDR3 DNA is TGTGCCAGCAGCCTGACGGGTAACCAAGAGACCCAGTACTTC. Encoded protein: CASSLTGNQETQYF. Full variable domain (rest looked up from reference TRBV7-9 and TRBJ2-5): DTGVSQNPRHKITKRGQNVTFRCDPISEHNRLYWYRQTLGQGPEFLTYFQNEAQLEKSRLLSDRFSAERPKGSFSTLEIQRTEQGDSAMYLCASSLTGNQETQYFGPGTRLLVL.

Here the CDR3 reads CASRTSSGSPHEQYF. In DNA, the CDR3 is TGTGCCAGCAGGACTTCTAGCGGGAGTCCCCACGAGCAGTACTTC. This chain connects TRBV28 to TRBJ2-7, with TRBD2 matching 10 bases. V lost 6 bases to trimming and J lost 5 bases; unmatched junction nucleotides: 10. The CDR3 sequence is 15 residues long. Germline CDR1 MDHEN, CDR2 SYDVKM.

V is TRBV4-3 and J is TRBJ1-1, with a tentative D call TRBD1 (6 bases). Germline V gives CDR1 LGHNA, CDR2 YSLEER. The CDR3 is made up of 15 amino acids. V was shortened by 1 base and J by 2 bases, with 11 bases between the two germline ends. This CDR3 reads CASSQGTAANTEAFF. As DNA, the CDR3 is TGCGCCAGCAGCCAAGGGACAGCAGCCAACACTGAAGCTTTCTTT.

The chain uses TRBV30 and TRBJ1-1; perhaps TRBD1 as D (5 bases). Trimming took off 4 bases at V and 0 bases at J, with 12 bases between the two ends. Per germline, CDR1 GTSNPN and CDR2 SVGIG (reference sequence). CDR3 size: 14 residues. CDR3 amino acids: CAWTPGVLNTEAFF. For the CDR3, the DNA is TGTGCCTGGACCCCGGGGGTGTTGAACACTGAAGCTTTCTTT.

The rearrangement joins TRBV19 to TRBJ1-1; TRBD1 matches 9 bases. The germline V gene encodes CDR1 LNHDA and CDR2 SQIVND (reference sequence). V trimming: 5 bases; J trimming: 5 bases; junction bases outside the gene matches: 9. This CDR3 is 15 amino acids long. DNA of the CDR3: TGTGCCAGTAGTTTCGGGACAGGGTACAGAACTGAAGCTTTCTTT. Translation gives CASSFGTGYRTEAFF.

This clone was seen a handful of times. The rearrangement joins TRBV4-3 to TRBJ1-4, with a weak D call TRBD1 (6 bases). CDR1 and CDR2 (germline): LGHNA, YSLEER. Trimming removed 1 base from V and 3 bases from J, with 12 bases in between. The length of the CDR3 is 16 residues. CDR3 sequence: CASSQGQGQANEKLFF. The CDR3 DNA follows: TGCGCCAGCAGCCAAGGTCAGGGGCAGGCTAATGAAAAACTGTTTTTT.

CDR3 residues: CASSYGLDNYEQFF. Here the CDR3 DNA reads TGTGCCAGCAGCTACGGACTAGATAATTATGAGCAGTTCTTC. J is TRBJ2-1 and V is TRBV9; 7 bases match TRBD2. The CDR3 has 14 amino acids. V trimming: 4 bases; J trimming: 8 bases; junction bases outside the gene matches: 9. Germline lookup yields CDR1 SGDLS and CDR2 YYNGEE.

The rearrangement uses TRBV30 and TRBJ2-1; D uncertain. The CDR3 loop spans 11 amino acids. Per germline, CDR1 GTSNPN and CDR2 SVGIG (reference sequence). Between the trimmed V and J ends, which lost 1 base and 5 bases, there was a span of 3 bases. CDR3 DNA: TGTGCCTGGAGTGCGGACAATGAGCAGTTCTTC. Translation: CAWSADNEQFF.

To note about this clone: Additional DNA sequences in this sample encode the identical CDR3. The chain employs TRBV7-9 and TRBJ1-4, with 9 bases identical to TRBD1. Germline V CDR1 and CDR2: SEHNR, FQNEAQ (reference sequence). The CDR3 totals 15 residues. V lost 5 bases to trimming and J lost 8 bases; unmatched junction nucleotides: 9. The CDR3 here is CASSPRQGGDEKLFF. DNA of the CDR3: TGTGCCAGCAGCCCTCGACAGGGGGGGGACGAAAAACTGTTTTTT.

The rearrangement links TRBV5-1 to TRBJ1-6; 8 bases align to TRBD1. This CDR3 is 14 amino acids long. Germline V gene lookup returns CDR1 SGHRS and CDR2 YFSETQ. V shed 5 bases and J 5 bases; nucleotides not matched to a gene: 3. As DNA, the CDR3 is TGCGCCAGCAGGTTGACAGGGGATAATTCACCCCTCCACTTT. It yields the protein CASRLTGDNSPLHF.

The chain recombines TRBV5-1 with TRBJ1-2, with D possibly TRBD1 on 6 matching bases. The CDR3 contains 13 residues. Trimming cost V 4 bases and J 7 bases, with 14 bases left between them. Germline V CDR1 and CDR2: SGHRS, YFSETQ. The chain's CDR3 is CASSPSGEGGYTF. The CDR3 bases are TGCGCCAGCAGCCCCTCAGGGGAAGGTGGCTACACCTTC. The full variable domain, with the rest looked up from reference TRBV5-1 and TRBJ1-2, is KAGVTQTPRYLIKTRGQQVTLSCSPISGHRSVSWYQQTPGQGLQFLFEYFSETQRNKGNFPGRFSGRQFSNSRSEMNVSTLELGDSALYLCASSPSGEGGYTFGSGTRLTVV.

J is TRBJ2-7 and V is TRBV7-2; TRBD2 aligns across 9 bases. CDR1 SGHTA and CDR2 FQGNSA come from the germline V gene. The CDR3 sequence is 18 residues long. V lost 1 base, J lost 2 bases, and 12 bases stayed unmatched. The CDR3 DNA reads TGTGCCAGCAGCTTAGTTGGTTTTCTAGCGGGAATCGCCTACGAGCAGTACTTC. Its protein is CASSLVGFLAGIAYEQYF.

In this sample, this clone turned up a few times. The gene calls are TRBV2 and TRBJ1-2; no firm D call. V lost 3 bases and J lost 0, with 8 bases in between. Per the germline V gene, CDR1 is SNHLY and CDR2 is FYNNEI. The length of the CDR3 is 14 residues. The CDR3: CASSEQETNYGYTF. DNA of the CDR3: TGTGCCAGCAGTGAGCAGGAAACTAACTATGGCTACACCTTC.

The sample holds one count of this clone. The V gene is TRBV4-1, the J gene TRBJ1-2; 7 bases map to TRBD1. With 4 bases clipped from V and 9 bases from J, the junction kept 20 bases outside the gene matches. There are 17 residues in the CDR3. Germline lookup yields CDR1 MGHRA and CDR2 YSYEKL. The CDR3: CASSPMTGPGPSISYTF. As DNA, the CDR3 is TGCGCCAGCAGCCCGATGACAGGGCCCGGACCTTCTATAAGCTACACCTTC.

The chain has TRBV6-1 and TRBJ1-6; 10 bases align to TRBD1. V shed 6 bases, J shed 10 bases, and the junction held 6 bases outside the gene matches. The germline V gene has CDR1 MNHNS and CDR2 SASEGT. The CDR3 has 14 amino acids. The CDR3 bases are TGTGCCAGCAGCCTCGGGACAGGGGTCTCACCCCTCCACTTT. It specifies CASSLGTGVSPLHF.

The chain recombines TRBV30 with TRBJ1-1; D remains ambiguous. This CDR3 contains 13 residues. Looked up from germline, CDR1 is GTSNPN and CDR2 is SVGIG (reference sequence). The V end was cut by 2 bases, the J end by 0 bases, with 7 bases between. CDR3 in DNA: TGTGCCTGGAGTACACACGTGAACACTGAAGCTTTCTTT. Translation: CAWSTHVNTEAFF.

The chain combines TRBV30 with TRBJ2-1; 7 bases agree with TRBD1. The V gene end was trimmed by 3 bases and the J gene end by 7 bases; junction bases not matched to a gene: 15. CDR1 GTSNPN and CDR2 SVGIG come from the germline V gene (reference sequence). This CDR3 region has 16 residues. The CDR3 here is CAWSQGVRGIGNEQFF. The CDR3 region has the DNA TGTGCCTGGAGCCAGGGCGTCAGGGGGATAGGGAATGAGCAGTTCTTC.

The CDR3 bases are TGTGCCAGCAGTTTACCTCAGGGAACCTACGAGCAGTACTTC. Its protein is CASSLPQGTYEQYF. This chain joins TRBV28 and TRBJ2-7; perhaps TRBD1 as D (5 bases). This CDR3 is built from 14 residues. V dropped 2 bases and J dropped 2 bases, with 10 bases sitting between them. The germline gives CDR1 MDHEN, CDR2 SYDVKM.

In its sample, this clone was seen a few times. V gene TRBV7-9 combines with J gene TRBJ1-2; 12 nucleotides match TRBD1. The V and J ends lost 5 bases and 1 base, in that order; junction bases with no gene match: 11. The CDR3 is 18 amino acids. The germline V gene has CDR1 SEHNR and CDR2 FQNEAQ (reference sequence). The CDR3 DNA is TGTGCCAGCAGCAACCCCGGGACAGGGGGCGGACATAACTATGGCTACACCTTC. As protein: CASSNPGTGGGHNYGYTF.

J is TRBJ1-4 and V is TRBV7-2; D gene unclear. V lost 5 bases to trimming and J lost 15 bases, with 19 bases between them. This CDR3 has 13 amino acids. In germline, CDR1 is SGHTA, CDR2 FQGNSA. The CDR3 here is CASSREIDFWLFF. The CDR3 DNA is TGTGCCAGCAGCAGAGAGATAGACTTTTGGTTGTTTTTT.

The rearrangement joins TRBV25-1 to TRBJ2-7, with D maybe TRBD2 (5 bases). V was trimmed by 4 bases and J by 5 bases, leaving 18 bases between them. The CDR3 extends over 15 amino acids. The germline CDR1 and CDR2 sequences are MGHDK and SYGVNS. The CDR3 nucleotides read TGTGCCAGCAGTGTGGACGAGGGTAGCCCAAACGAGCAGTACTTC. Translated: CASSVDEGSPNEQYF.

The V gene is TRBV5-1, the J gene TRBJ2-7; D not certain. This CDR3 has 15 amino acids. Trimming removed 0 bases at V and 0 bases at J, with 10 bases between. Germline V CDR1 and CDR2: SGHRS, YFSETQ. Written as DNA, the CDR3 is TGCGCCAGCAGCTTGGAGCCAGGTAGCTCCTACGAGCAGTACTTC. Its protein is CASSLEPGSSYEQYF.

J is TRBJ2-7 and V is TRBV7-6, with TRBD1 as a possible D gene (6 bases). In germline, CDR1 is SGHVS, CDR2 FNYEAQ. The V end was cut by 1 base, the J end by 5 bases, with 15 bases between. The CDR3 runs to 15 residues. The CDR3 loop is CASSLGGRGFDEQYF. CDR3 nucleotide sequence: TGTGCCAGCAGCTTAGGTGGCAGGGGCTTCGACGAGCAGTACTTC.

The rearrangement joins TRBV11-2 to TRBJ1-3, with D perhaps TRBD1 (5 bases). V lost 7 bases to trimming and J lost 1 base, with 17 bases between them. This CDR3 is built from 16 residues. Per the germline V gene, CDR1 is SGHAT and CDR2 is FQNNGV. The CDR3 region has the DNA TGTGCCAGCACCTTCCTCCGGGGGAGGTCTGGAAACACCATATATTTT. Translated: CASTFLRGRSGNTIYF. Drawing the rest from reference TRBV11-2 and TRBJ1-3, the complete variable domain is EAGVAQSPRYKIIEKRQSVAFWCNPISGHATLYWYQQILGQGPKLLIQFQNNGVVDDSQLPKDRFSAERLKGVDSTLKIQPAKLEDSAVYLCASTFLRGRSGNTIYFGEGSWLTVV.

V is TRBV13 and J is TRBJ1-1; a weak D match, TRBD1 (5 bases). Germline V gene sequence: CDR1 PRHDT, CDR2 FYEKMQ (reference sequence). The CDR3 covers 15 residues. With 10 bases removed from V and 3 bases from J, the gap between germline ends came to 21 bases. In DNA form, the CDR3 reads TGTGCCACAGCGGGAGGAGGGGCCGGCTACACTGAAGCTTTCTTT. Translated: CATAGGGAGYTEAFF.

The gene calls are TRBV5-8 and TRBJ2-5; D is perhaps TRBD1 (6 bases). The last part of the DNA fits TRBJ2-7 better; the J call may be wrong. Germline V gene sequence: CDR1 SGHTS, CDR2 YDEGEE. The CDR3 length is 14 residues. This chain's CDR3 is CASSSRGSNYEQYF. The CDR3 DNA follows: TGTGCCAGCAGCTCCAGGGGATCTAACTACGAGCAGTACTTC.

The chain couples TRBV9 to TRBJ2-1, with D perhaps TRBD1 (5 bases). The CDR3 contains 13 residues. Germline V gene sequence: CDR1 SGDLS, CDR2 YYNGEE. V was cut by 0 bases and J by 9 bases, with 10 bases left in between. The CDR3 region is CASSVVWGSEQFF. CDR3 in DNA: TGTGCCAGCAGCGTAGTGTGGGGCTCTGAGCAGTTCTTC. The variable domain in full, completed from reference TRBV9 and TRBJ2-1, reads DSGVTQTPKHLITATGQRVTLRCSPRSGDLSVYWYQQSLDQGLQFLIQYYNGEERAKGNILERFSAQQFPDLHSELNLSSLELGDSALYFCASSVVWGSEQFFGPGTRLTVL.

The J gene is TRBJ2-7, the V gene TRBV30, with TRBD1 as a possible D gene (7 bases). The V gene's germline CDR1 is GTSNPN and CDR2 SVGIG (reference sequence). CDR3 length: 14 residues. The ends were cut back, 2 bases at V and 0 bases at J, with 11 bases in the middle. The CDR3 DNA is TGTGCCTGGAGTCAGGGGGGACGCTCCTACGAGCAGTACTTC. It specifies CAWSQGGRSYEQYF.

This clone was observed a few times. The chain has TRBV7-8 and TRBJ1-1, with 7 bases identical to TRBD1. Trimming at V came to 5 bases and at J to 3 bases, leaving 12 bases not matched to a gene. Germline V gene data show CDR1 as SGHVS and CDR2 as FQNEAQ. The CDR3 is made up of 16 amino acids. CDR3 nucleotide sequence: TGTGCCAGCAGCCCCTTGGACAGGAAGCAGCACACTGAAGCTTTCTTT. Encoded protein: CASSPLDRKQHTEAFF.

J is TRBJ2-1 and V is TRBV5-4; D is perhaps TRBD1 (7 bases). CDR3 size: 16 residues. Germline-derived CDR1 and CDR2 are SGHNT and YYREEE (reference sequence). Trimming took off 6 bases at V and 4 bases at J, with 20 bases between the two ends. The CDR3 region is CASIGGGGTEYNEQFF. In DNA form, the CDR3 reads TGTGCCAGCATCGGAGGGGGCGGTACTGAATACAATGAGCAGTTCTTC.

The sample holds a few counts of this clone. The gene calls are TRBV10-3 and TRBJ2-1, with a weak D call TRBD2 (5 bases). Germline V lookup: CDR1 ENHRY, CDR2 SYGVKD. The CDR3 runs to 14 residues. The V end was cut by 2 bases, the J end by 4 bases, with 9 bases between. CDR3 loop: CAISEAEDYNEQFF. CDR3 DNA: TGTGCCATCAGTGAGGCGGAGGATTACAATGAGCAGTTCTTC.